This is a list of T cell receptor beta chains from one sample in a study of cytomegalovirus exposure and HLA in healthy donors. The assay was immunoSEQ multiplex PCR, and TCRdb's table has in-frame clones only and misses some. The repertoire holds hundreds of thousands of clones, with about 90% as singletons. Sequenced input: PBMCs. The receptors were gathered from a man between 18 and 35 years old in good health and CMV-seropositive. The CDR3 runs from the conserved cysteine through the conserved F or W. A D gene is named only where the DNA matches it firmly. The listing skips clone size in some rows; elsewhere it reads once, few, many or a size class.

CDR3nt	CDR3aa	v_gene	d_gene	abundance	j_gene
TGTGCCAGCGCAGGGAGTAGCTACACCTTC	CASAGSSYTF	TRBV6-1	-	-	TRBJ1-2
TGTGCCAGTACCTGGGGGCAGGGGGTATCTGGCTACACCTTC	CASTWGQGVSGYTF	TRBV19	TRBD1	-	TRBJ1-2
TGTGCCAGCAGCTTAAGTCAGGGGAAGTATAACTACGAGCAGTACTTC	CASSLSQGKYNYEQYF	TRBV7-9	-	-	TRBJ2-7
TGTGCCAGCAGTGGCGAAGGGAGGGAAACTGAAGCTTTCTTT	CASSGEGRETEAFF	TRBV2	-	once	TRBJ1-1
TGTGCCAGCAGCCCTGGACTCCCCACTGCTTTGTACCAAGAGACCCAGTACTTC	CASSPGLPTALYQETQYF	TRBV27	-	-	TRBJ2-5
TGTGCCATCGCTATCACCCGTCCCCAGTACTTC	CAIAITRPQYF	TRBV5-8	-	-	TRBJ2-5
TGTGCCATCGTCGCCGACGTTCAGAACACTGAAGCTTTCTTT	CAIVADVQNTEAFF	TRBV10-3	-	-	TRBJ1-1
TGTGCCAGCAGTCGGGGACAGGATCGGTTCGCTTTCTTT	CASSRGQDRFAFF	TRBV27	TRBD1	once	TRBJ1-1
TGTGCCAGCAGCACTGAAGGTGAGCAGTTCTTC	CASSTEGEQFF	TRBV6-5	-	-	TRBJ2-1
TGTGCCAGCAGTTCTCGCAACAGGGAGAGCACTGAAGCTTTCTTT	CASSSRNRESTEAFF	TRBV28	-	-	TRBJ1-1
TGTGCCAGCACCAAACACAGGGGACAGGACTATGGCTACACCTTC	CASTKHRGQDYGYTF	TRBV9	TRBD1	-	TRBJ1-2
TGTGCCAGCAGCTGGGGGTCTAACGAGCAGTACTTC	CASSWGSNEQYF	TRBV5-6	-	-	TRBJ2-7
TGCGCCAGCAGCCAAGCGGGTAGGGGTAGCAATCAGCCCCAGCATTTT	CASSQAGRGSNQPQHF	TRBV4-1	-	few	TRBJ1-5
TGTGCCAGCATTGTAACAGGGGCCATCTCCTATGGCTACACCTTC	CASIVTGAISYGYTF	TRBV6-1	TRBD1	once	TRBJ1-2
TGTGCCAGCAGTGACCCAAGTCTATACCAGGCCGGCGAGCAGTACTTC	CASSDPSLYQAGEQYF	TRBV25-1	-	-	TRBJ2-7
TGCGCCAGCAGCCAAGATCTGGCGGGCCTCTACGAGCAGTACTTC	CASSQDLAGLYEQYF	TRBV4-1	-	-	TRBJ2-7
TGTGCCAGCAGCTGGAGGACAGGGGCCAACTCCTACGAGCAGTACTTC	CASSWRTGANSYEQYF	TRBV7-9	TRBD1	-	TRBJ2-7
TGTGCCAGTAGCCCCGGCGGGGGTCTGGGGCAGTTCTTC	CASSPGGGLGQFF	TRBV19	TRBD2	-	TRBJ2-1
TGTGCCACCCGGGGTCAGGGCGCGGGGGAGCAGTACTTC	CATRGQGAGEQYF	TRBV6-5	-	-	TRBJ2-7
TGTGCCAGCAGCCCGAGGTGGGGGACCCAAGAGACCCAGTACTTC	CASSPRWGTQETQYF	TRBV5-4	-	-	TRBJ2-5
TGTGCCAGCAGTGAATATGGTGGAGGGACTAGCGGGAGGATGGTGTACTTC	CASSEYGGGTSGRMVYF	TRBV25-1	TRBD2	-	TRBJ2-5
TGTGCCAGCAGCGTCCGCAGGAGCACAGATACGCAGTATTTT	CASSVRRSTDTQYF	TRBV9	-	-	TRBJ2-3
TGTGCCAGCAGTTTCGGGGGACTAATGGAAGATACGCAGTATTTT	CASSFGGLMEDTQYF	TRBV28	TRBD2	-	TRBJ2-3
TGTGCCAGCAGTAGGAGCGGGAGGATTTACGAGCAGTACTTC	CASSRSGRIYEQYF	TRBV6-1	TRBD2	-	TRBJ2-7
TGTGCCAGCAGTGAATATTGGACAGGGAAACCCAAACAGCCCCAGCATTTT	CASSEYWTGKPKQPQHF	TRBV25-1	TRBD1	-	TRBJ1-5
TGTGCCAGCAGCTTAGAGGAGTTCAACTATGGCTACACCTTC	CASSLEEFNYGYTF	TRBV7-2	-	-	TRBJ1-2
TGTGCCAGCAGCAGAGCGGGAGCGGCAGATACGCAGTATTTT	CASSRAGAADTQYF	TRBV5-4	TRBD2	-	TRBJ2-3
TGTGCCAGCAGTTTTGTGGGGGCAAGCAATCAGCCCCAGCATTTT	CASSFVGASNQPQHF	TRBV27	-	-	TRBJ1-5
TGCGCCAGCAGCTTGCAGGGACAGCCAGAAACGGGGACCCAGTACTTC	CASSLQGQPETGTQYF	TRBV5-1	TRBD1	-	TRBJ2-5
TGCGCCAGCAGCCAAGAGGGGACAGGGTGGGGAGCAGAGACCCAGTACTTC	CASSQEGTGWGAETQYF	TRBV4-1	TRBD1	-	TRBJ2-5
TGTGCCAGCAGTGAAAACATAGTAGCCAAAAACATTCAGTACTTC	CASSENIVAKNIQYF	TRBV6-1	-	-	TRBJ2-4
TGTGCCAGCAAGGACAGGGGACGAGAGACCCAGTACTTC	CASKDRGRETQYF	TRBV2	TRBD1	-	TRBJ2-5
TGTGCCAGCAGTCCAATGACAGGCCTGAACACTGAAGCTTTCTTT	CASSPMTGLNTEAFF	TRBV27	-	-	TRBJ1-1
TGTGCCAGCAGTTTAGCGGGTTTCTCCTACAATGAGCAGTTCTTC	CASSLAGFSYNEQFF	TRBV6-5	TRBD2	-	TRBJ2-1
TGTGCCAGCAGCGTAGGAGGAGGGAGGGTGTACACTGAAGCTTTCTTT	CASSVGGGRVYTEAFF	TRBV9	-	-	TRBJ1-1
TGCGCCAGCAGTCCCGGGACAGGGCGCGGTGAGCAGTTCTTC	CASSPGTGRGEQFF	TRBV5-1	TRBD1	-	TRBJ2-1
TGTGCCAGCTCACCACCAGCCGGGACTAGCGGGCCAGCCTACGAGCAGTACTTC	CASSPPAGTSGPAYEQYF	TRBV18	TRBD2	once	TRBJ2-7
TGTGCCAGTAGTCCCTCCTGGCAGGGACGAAGGCAAAATGAGCAGTTCTTC	CASSPSWQGRRQNEQFF	TRBV19	-	-	TRBJ2-1
TGTGCCAGCAGTTACAGGGCCTCCTACGAGCAGTACTTC	CASSYRASYEQYF	TRBV6-5	-	-	TRBJ2-7
TGCGCCAGCAGCCAAGATCTTGCTGTATCCTACAATGAGCAGTTCTTC	CASSQDLAVSYNEQFF	TRBV4-1	-	-	TRBJ2-1
TGCAGCGTGGGAGGGGTTAACACCGGGGAGCTGTTTTTT	CSVGGVNTGELFF	TRBV29-1	TRBD2	-	TRBJ2-2
TGTGCCAGGACCTCACAGGGATTTCCCCAAGAGACCCAGTACTTC	CARTSQGFPQETQYF	TRBV9	-	-	TRBJ2-5
TGTGCCAGTAGTCCCCGGGGTAGCCGTAATGAAAAACTGTTTTTT	CASSPRGSRNEKLFF	TRBV19	-	-	TRBJ1-4
TGTGCCAGCAGCTTCAGAGGCGGGAGTGGATCGGATGAGCAGTTCTTC	CASSFRGGSGSDEQFF	TRBV7-9	TRBD2	-	TRBJ2-1
TGTGCCAGCAGTTTGGGACAGGATGGCTACACCTTC	CASSLGQDGYTF	TRBV28	TRBD1	-	TRBJ1-2
TGTGCCAGCAGTCGCGACAGCCACTATGGCTACACCTTC	CASSRDSHYGYTF	TRBV27	-	-	TRBJ1-2
TGTGCCAGCAGTTACTCGAGTCTCTCCAGCACAGATACGCAGTATTTT	CASSYSSLSSTDTQYF	TRBV6-5	-	-	TRBJ2-3
TGTGCCAGCAGTTACCCTAACAGGGGGATGTATGAGCAGTTCTTC	CASSYPNRGMYEQFF	TRBV6-5	TRBD1	once	TRBJ2-1